This T cell receptor beta chain was sequenced in a study of OX40 agonist ivuxolimab in advanced cancers. Overall study: Three patients got partial responses; one had hepatocellular carcinoma and two had cutaneous melanoma.

Blood got drawn at baseline, again on cycle 4 day 1, and then on cycle 7 day 1. Germline assignment: CDR1 SGHRS and CDR2 YFSETQ. This CDR3 comprises 13 residues. The ends were cut back, 4 bases at V and 2 bases at J, with 8 bases in the middle. The assay was immunoSEQ multiplex PCR, and TCRdb's table has in-frame clones only and misses some. The sample records around 46,000 clones, around 77% being singletons. The source of this sequence is an adult with an advanced solid tumor such as melanoma, head and neck, liver or kidney cancer. The V gene is TRBV5-1, the J gene TRBJ2-3; D is possibly TRBD1 (6 bases). Sequenced here: CD4+ or CD8+ T cells sorted from blood, sampled in a trial of the OX40 agonist ivuxolimab. CDR3 DNA: TGCGCCAGCAGCCCAGGGGCCACAGATACGCAGTATTTT. It translates to CASSPGATDTQYF.